This T cell receptor (beta chain) comes out of a study of CD8 T cells in ankylosing spondylitis. Study observations and caveats: Ankylosing spondylitis blood appeared to carry a characteristic TCR beta motif of 7 or 8 highly homologous variants.

This clonotype was seen at least ten times. Antigen unknown. Trimming stripped 4 bases from V and 5 bases from J, with 21 bases between. This CDR3 is 15 amino acids long. The germline CDR1 and CDR2 sequences are DFQATT and SNEGSKA (reference sequence). TCRdb recomputed calls from the 5' RACE reads with MiXCR, one row per CDR3 protein. The data hold more than 650,000 distinct CDR3 sequences, with around 11% observed a single time. The sequence derives from a male donor with ankylosing spondylitis. Sequenced material: blood, either unsorted or a sorted T cell fraction (not recorded which). The genes are TRBV20-1 and TRBJ2-7, with D unresolved. CDR3 protein: CSAIRLPGSNDEQYF. For the CDR3, the DNA is TGCAGTGCTATCCGACTGCCAGGATCGAACGACGAGCAGTACTTC.